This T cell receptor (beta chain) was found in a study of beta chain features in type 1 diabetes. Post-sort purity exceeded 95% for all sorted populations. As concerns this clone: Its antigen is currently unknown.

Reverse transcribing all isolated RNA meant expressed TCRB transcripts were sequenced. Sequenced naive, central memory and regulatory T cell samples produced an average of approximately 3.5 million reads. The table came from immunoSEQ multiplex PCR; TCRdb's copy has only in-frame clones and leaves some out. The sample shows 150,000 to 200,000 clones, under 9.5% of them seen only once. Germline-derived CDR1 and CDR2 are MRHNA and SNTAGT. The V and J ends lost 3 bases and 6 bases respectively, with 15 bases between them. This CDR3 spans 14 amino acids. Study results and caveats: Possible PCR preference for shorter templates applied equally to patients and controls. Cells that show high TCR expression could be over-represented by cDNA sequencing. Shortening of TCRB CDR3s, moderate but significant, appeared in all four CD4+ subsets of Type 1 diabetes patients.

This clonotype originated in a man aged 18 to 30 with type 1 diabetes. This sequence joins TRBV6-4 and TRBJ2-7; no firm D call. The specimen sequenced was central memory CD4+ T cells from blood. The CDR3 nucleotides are TGTGCCAGCAGTGATTGCGTTACGGCGGTCGAGCAGTACTTC. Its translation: CASSDCVTAVEQYF.